These T cell receptor beta chains were read from a single sample in a study of shared clonotypes between healthy human individuals. Assay used: immunoSEQ multiplex PCR; TCRdb lists only in-frame clones, some missing. Seen here are about half a million clones, roughly 85% observed once, and the top ten hold 12%. Material: PBMCs. These receptors were taken from a woman aged 40 to 50 in good health. Some clones in this sample may be carry-over from other donors' samples. CDR3s include the opening cysteine and the closing phenylalanine or tryptophan. A D gene is named only where the DNA matches it firmly. Part of the rows lack a size; the others show once, few, many or a class for expanded clones.

abundance,d_gene,v_gene,j_gene,CDR3aa,CDR3nt
-,-,TRBV2,TRBJ2-3,CASSLDRTDTQYF,TGTGCCAGCAGTCTAGACAGGACAGATACGCAGTATTTT
-,-,TRBV27,TRBJ2-1,CASSPRPPYSYNEQFF,TGTGCCAGCAGCCCACGGCCTCCCTACTCCTACAATGAGCAGTTCTTC
-,TRBD2,TRBV5-4,TRBJ2-1,CASTRLAGAAGEQFF,TGTGCCAGCACCCGACTAGCGGGAGCCGCCGGGGAGCAGTTCTTC
-,-,TRBV11-2,TRBJ2-4,CASSLRPVLAKNIQYF,TGTGCCAGCAGCTTAAGGCCGGTACTAGCCAAAAACATTCAGTACTTC
few,-,TRBV7-3,TRBJ1-1,CASSPSGWGNTEAFF,TGTGCCAGCAGCCCCTCAGGGTGGGGGAACACTGAAGCTTTCTTT
-,TRBD2,TRBV11-2,TRBJ2-5,CASTLVGLAEETQYF,TGTGCCAGCACCTTAGTGGGACTAGCGGAAGAGACCCAGTACTTC
-,-,TRBV19,TRBJ1-2,CASSAPPQADRGYTF,TGTGCCAGTAGTGCCCCCCCACAGGCCGATCGGGGCTACACCTTC
-,-,TRBV5-5,TRBJ1-5,CASSFTGTRNQPQHF,TGTGCCAGCAGCTTCACAGGGACTCGCAATCAGCCCCAGCATTTT
-,TRBD2,TRBV5-4,TRBJ2-3,CASSLDSGRTDTQYF,TGTGCCAGCAGCTTGGATAGCGGGAGAACAGATACGCAGTATTTT
-,-,TRBV7-9,TRBJ1-1,CASSSDIGVAFF,TGTGCCAGCAGCTCAGATATAGGGGTAGCTTTCTTT
-,TRBD1,TRBV28,TRBJ1-5,CASSPPVTGTFSNQPQHF,TGTGCCAGCAGTCCCCCAGTGACAGGGACATTTAGCAATCAGCCCCAGCATTTT
-,TRBD1,TRBV19,TRBJ1-6,CASSIGTGTGGSPLHF,TGTGCCAGTAGTATTGGTACCGGGACAGGGGGCAGCCCCCTCCACTTT
-,-,TRBV5-1,TRBJ1-4,CASSLRGPNEKLFF,TGCGCCAGCAGCTTACGTGGCCCTAATGAAAAACTGTTTTTT
-,-,TRBV19,TRBJ1-1,CASSIDRGTEAFF,TGTGCCAGTAGTATTGATAGGGGCACTGAAGCTTTCTTT
-,-,TRBV19,TRBJ1-1,CASSMPGPVNTEAFF,TGTGCCAGTAGTATGCCGGGCCCGGTGAACACTGAAGCTTTCTTT
many,-,TRBV2,TRBJ2-5,CASSGTGETQYF,TGTGCCAGCAGCGGAACAGGGGAGACCCAGTACTTC
-,TRBD1,TRBV19,TRBJ2-3,CASSIPGTADTQYF,TGTGCCAGTAGTATTCCCGGGACAGCAGATACGCAGTATTTT
many,-,TRBV27,TRBJ2-5,CASSALASQETQYF,TGTGCCAGCAGTGCCCTAGCGAGTCAAGAGACCCAGTACTTC
-,TRBD2,TRBV5-4,TRBJ2-3,CASSFASGRDTQYF,TGTGCCAGCAGCTTCGCTAGCGGGAGGGATACGCAGTATTTT
-,TRBD1,TRBV27,TRBJ1-2,CASSFNGQGGGYTF,TGTGCCAGCAGTTTTAATGGACAGGGGGGCGGCTACACCTTC
-,TRBD2,TRBV5-1,TRBJ2-1,CASSLAGGDNEQFF,TGCGCCAGCAGCTTAGCGGGAGGGGACAATGAGCAGTTCTTC
-,-,TRBV5-1,TRBJ2-7,CASSLAESYEQYF,TGCGCCAGCAGCTTGGCCGAGTCCTACGAGCAGTACTTC
-,TRBD1,TRBV19,TRBJ1-1,CASSTGVRTEAFF,TGTGCCAGTAGCACAGGGGTTCGCACTGAAGCTTTCTTT
-,-,TRBV9,TRBJ2-2,CASSLTTGELFF,TGTGCCAGCAGCTTAACCACCGGGGAGCTGTTTTTT
few,-,TRBV5-1,TRBJ1-1,CASSLASLGTEAFF,TGCGCCAGCAGCTTGGCTAGTCTAGGCACTGAAGCTTTCTTT
-,-,TRBV11-2,TRBJ1-3,CASSPRLTSGNTIYF,TGTGCCAGCAGCCCACGCCTGACAAGTGGAAACACCATATATTTT
-,TRBD2,TRBV7-2,TRBJ2-7,CASSLELAGGVEQYF,TGTGCCAGCAGCTTAGAGTTAGCGGGAGGGGTCGAGCAGTACTTC
few,-,TRBV6-5,TRBJ1-3,CASSYSGTTGNTIYF,TGTGCCAGCAGTTACTCCGGGACAACTGGAAACACCATATATTTT
few,-,TRBV9,TRBJ1-1,CASSVGGQGYTEAFF,TGTGCCAGCAGCGTCGGTGGTCAGGGGTACACTGAAGCTTTCTTT
-,-,TRBV29-1,TRBJ2-7,CSVTPGEPYEQYF,TGCAGCGTTACTCCTGGAGAACCCTACGAGCAGTACTTC
once,-,TRBV15,TRBJ2-5,CATSRGDKVQETQYF,TGTGCCACCAGCAGAGGGGACAAAGTTCAAGAGACCCAGTACTTC
few,-,TRBV27,TRBJ2-1,CASLKVAASYNEQFF,TGTGCCAGCCTGAAGGTGGCTGCCTCCTACAATGAGCAGTTCTTC
-,-,TRBV27,TRBJ2-1,CASSPIAEKYNEQFF,TGTGCCAGCAGCCCCATAGCGGAGAAGTACAATGAGCAGTTCTTC
once,-,TRBV15,TRBJ1-1,CATSRDRVNTEAFF,TGTGCCACCAGCAGAGATCGAGTGAACACTGAAGCTTTCTTT
-,-,TRBV29-1,TRBJ2-7,CSVLKGYEQYF,TGCAGCGTTCTTAAGGGCTACGAGCAGTACTTC
-,-,TRBV27,TRBJ1-1,CASSLTDPGDTEAFF,TGTGCCAGCAGTTTGACGGACCCGGGAGACACTGAAGCTTTCTTT
-,-,TRBV2,TRBJ2-5,CASSEALRQGETQYF,TGTGCCAGCAGTGAAGCGCTTCGGCAGGGAGAGACCCAGTACTTC
-,-,TRBV15,TRBJ1-2,CATSRDQGSLYGYTF,TGTGCCACCAGCAGAGACCAGGGTTCCCTCTATGGCTACACCTTC
once,TRBD2,TRBV7-2,TRBJ2-7,CASSSQAGGFHEQYF,TGTGCCAGCAGCTCCCAAGCGGGAGGGTTCCACGAGCAGTACTTC
-,-,TRBV28,TRBJ2-7,CASSPGTVYEQYF,TGTGCCAGCAGCCCCGGGACCGTCTACGAGCAGTACTTC
-,-,TRBV27,TRBJ2-2,CASSFSSLSPLGVGELFF,TGTGCCAGCAGTTTCTCCTCCTTAAGCCCTCTTGGTGTCGGGGAGCTGTTTTTT
-,TRBD1,TRBV11-2,TRBJ2-7,CASSLSPGTALYEQYF,TGTGCCAGCAGCTTATCCCCCGGGACAGCCTTGTACGAGCAGTACTTC
-,-,TRBV20-1,TRBJ2-7,CSAQGLDEQYF,TGCAGTGCACAGGGATTGGACGAGCAGTACTTC
-,-,TRBV7-9,TRBJ2-7,CASSPTSLKGPSYEQYF,TGTGCCAGCAGCCCAACCAGTTTAAAAGGGCCCTCCTACGAGCAGTACTTC
-,TRBD1,TRBV20-1,TRBJ1-2,CSASGQLDYTF,TGCAGTGCGTCGGGACAGTTGGACTACACCTTC
-,-,TRBV10-3,TRBJ2-5,CAISDGRKTSETQYF,TGTGCCATCAGTGATGGGCGGAAAACGTCCGAGACCCAGTACTTC
-,-,TRBV7-2,TRBJ1-3,CASSLGSVIGNTIYF,TGTGCCAGCAGCTTAGGGTCAGTTATTGGAAACACCATATATTTT
-,-,TRBV28,TRBJ2-1,CATTGSPYNEQFF,TGTGCCACTACCGGGAGCCCTTACAATGAGCAGTTCTTC
once,TRBD1,TRBV28,TRBJ1-1,CASTFLRGRAFF,TGTGCCAGCACTTTTCTTAGGGGGCGGGCTTTCTTT
once,TRBD1,TRBV11-2,TRBJ1-1,CASSSNRGLNTEAFF,TGTGCCAGCAGCTCCAACAGGGGGCTGAACACTGAAGCTTTCTTT
-,-,TRBV18,TRBJ1-6,CASSPPAYGRGDSPLHF,TGTGCCAGCTCACCACCGGCCTATGGCAGGGGTGATTCACCCCTCCACTTT
few,-,TRBV6-1,TRBJ1-1,CASGPGRSRGTEAFF,TGTGCCAGCGGGCCGGGCCGCAGCAGAGGCACTGAAGCTTTCTTT
-,-,TRBV7-5,TRBJ1-5,CARSLRALHQPQHF,TGTGCCAGAAGCTTAAGGGCCCTACATCAGCCCCAGCATTTT
-,TRBD2,TRBV4-1,TRBJ2-5,CASSQGQKLAEQETQYF,TGCGCCAGCAGCCAAGGGCAGAAACTAGCGGAACAAGAGACCCAGTACTTC
many,-,TRBV19,TRBJ1-1,CASSSVGNTEAFF,TGTGCCAGTAGTAGTGTGGGGAACACTGAAGCTTTCTTT
once,-,TRBV7-2,TRBJ2-3,CASSSRQGYIADTQYF,TGTGCCAGCAGCTCCCGGCAGGGTTATATAGCAGATACGCAGTATTTT
many,TRBD1,TRBV28,TRBJ1-6,CAHRTGVNSPLHF,TGTGCCCACAGGACAGGGGTGAATTCACCCCTCCACTTT